This T cell receptor beta chain was documented in a study of Graves' ophthalmopathy and Graves' hyperthyroidism. Study-level information: The collection of peripheral blood took place at initial diagnosis, before any treatment. Overall study findings and caveats: Most expanded clonotypes from thyroid (those above 0.001 frequency) were also found in blood.

Exclusion criteria comprised other autoimmune diseases, uncontrolled infections, pregnancy or lactation in patients. This clonotype has only a few counts. Its antigen is not identified. The study amplified TCR beta CDR3 regions using RNA transcripts. Investigators did first-round RT-PCR with HTBI primers, then second-round multiplex PCR. TCRdb used MiXCR to reprocess the multiplex PCR reads, holding one entry per CDR3 protein. This table holds about 480,000 distinct CDR3 sequences, roughly 14% found once. CDR3 length equals 15 residues. Trimming took 5 bases from V and 5 from J; bases not matched to a gene: 9. CDR1 and CDR2 (germline): MDHEN, SYDVKM.

Input material: blood. The TCR comes from a woman aged 30 to 39 with Graves' ophthalmopathy. V is TRBV28 and J is TRBJ2-7; 10 bases agree with TRBD1. CDR3 sequence reads: CASSGPGTGAHEQYF. In DNA form, the CDR3 reads TGTGCCAGCAGTGGTCCCGGGACAGGGGCCCACGAGCAGTACTTC.